One sample yielded the 20 T cell receptor beta chains listed below, sequenced in a study of cytomegalovirus exposure and HLA in healthy donors. The PCR had 60 Vbeta and 13 Jbeta primers. The table came from immunoSEQ multiplex PCR; TCRdb's copy has only in-frame clones and leaves some out. Among 50,000 to 70,000 clones listed, approximately 75% were seen once. Source material: PBMCs. The receptors shown here come from a man aged 25 to 45 in good health and CMV-seropositive.

The chain carries TRBV20-1 and TRBJ1-2; a possible D gene is TRBD1 (5 bases). The CDR3 totals 11 residues. Germline assignment: CDR1 DFQATT and CDR2 SNEGSKA (reference sequence). Trimming took 8 bases from V and 8 from J, leaving 15 bases between them. The CDR3 DNA is TGCAGTCTCAGGGCCCGGGTCGGCTACACCTTC. It yields the protein CSLRARVGYTF.

To note about this clone: Germline and junction disagree at one end, which may indicate a read error. This chain uses TRBV7-9 with TRBJ2-6; the D gene is possibly TRBD2 (6 bases). CDR3 length: 16 amino acids. The germline V gene encodes CDR1 SEHNR and CDR2 FQNEAQ (reference sequence). The CDR3 is CSSSLGGISGANVLTF. The CDR3 region has the DNA TGTTCCAGCAGCTTAGGAGGGATCTCTGGGGCCAACGTCCTGACTTTC.

V is TRBV29-1 and J is TRBJ2-5; perhaps TRBD2 as D (6 bases). This CDR3 spans 14 amino acids. V was shortened by 8 bases and J by 4 bases, with 20 bases between the two germline ends. The germline V gene encodes CDR1 SQVTM and CDR2 ANQGSEA. CDR3 loop: CSHGGAKAAETQYF. The CDR3 region has the DNA TGCAGCCACGGAGGGGCCAAAGCGGCAGAGACCCAGTACTTC.

This clone was seen a single time. V usage is TRBV15 and J usage is TRBJ2-7, with TRBD1 as a possible D gene (5 bases). The CDR3 extends over 16 amino acids. Trimming removed 3 bases at V and 4 bases at J, with 19 bases between. Germline loops: CDR1 LNHNV, CDR2 YYDKDF (reference sequence). The CDR3 nucleotides are TGTGCCACCAGCAGCACAGGATCGAAAGTGGAATACGAGCAGTACTTC. This gives the protein CATSSTGSKVEYEQYF. Full variable domain (missing parts from reference TRBV15 and TRBJ2-7): DAMVIQNPRYQVTQFGKPVTLSCSQTLNHNVMYWYQQKSSQAPKLLFHYYDKDFNNEADTPDNFQSRRPNTSFCFLDIRSPGLGDTAMYLCATSSTGSKVEYEQYFGPGTRLTVT.

This clone occurred once. The rearrangement joins TRBV5-8 to TRBJ2-7; TRBD1 matches 7 bases. V was clipped by 0 bases and J by 2 bases; unmatched bases: 5. Germline CDR1 reads SGHTS; CDR2 reads YDEGEE. CDR3 length: 15 residues. The CDR3 protein is CASSLDPGGTYEQYF. The CDR3 DNA sequence: TGTGCCAGCAGCTTGGATCCAGGGGGAACCTACGAGCAGTACTTC.

The chain couples TRBV30 to TRBJ1-2; no clear D. V lost 3 bases to trimming and J lost 5 bases, with 10 bases between them. Germline V gives CDR1 GTSNPN, CDR2 SVGIG (reference sequence). The CDR3 runs to 12 residues. The CDR3 DNA reads as TGTGCCTGGAGAACGGGCGGGTATGGCTACACCTTC. As protein: CAWRTGGYGYTF.

The V gene is TRBV7-3, the J gene TRBJ2-6; tentative D call: TRBD2 (6 bases). V was shortened by 3 bases and J by 0 bases, with 6 bases between the two germline ends. The germline gives CDR1 SGHTA, CDR2 FQGTGA. CDR3 size: 15 residues. The CDR3 sequence: CASSLGGSGANVLTF. CDR3 coding DNA: TGTGCCAGCAGCTTGGGAGGCTCTGGGGCCAACGTCCTGACTTTC.

The rearrangement joins TRBV20-1 to TRBJ1-1, with D unclear. Trimming removed 6 bases from V and 6 bases from J, with 11 bases in between. The CDR3 runs to 11 residues. From germline, CDR1 is DFQATT and CDR2 SNEGSKA (reference sequence). CDR3 coding DNA: TGCAGTGCCCCAGTGGTCTCTGAAGCTTTCTTT. This translates into CSAPVVSEAFF.

The CDR3 DNA reads as TGTGCCAGCAGTTCGACAGGGTCGATCTATGGCTACACCTTC. Protein product: CASSSTGSIYGYTF. The rearrangement links TRBV6-5 to TRBJ1-2, with 7 bases lining up with TRBD1. The trim removed 4 bases at V and 4 bases at J, leaving 6 bases unmatched. Germline assignment: CDR1 MNHEY and CDR2 SVGAGI. This CDR3 is built from 14 residues.

The chain employs TRBV6-1 and TRBJ2-2; a weak D match, TRBD2 (7 bases). The CDR3 runs to 15 residues. CDR1 and CDR2 from the germline V gene are MNHNS and SASEGT. Trimming pared 7 bases from V and 4 bases from J, leaving 16 bases between. The CDR3 reads CASTRGGGGTGELFF. The CDR3 DNA sequence: TGTGCCAGCACCAGGGGTGGCGGGGGCACCGGGGAGCTGTTTTTT.

CDR3 sequence: CASSLDSLSNQPQHF. In DNA form, the CDR3 reads TGTGCCAGCAGCTTAGACAGTCTTAGCAATCAGCCCCAGCATTTT. The chain employs TRBV7-8 and TRBJ1-5, with D unclear. In germline, CDR1 is SGHVS, CDR2 FQNEAQ. The CDR3 has 15 residues. V lost 1 base, J lost 0 bases, and 7 bases lay in between. The variable domain in full, completed from reference TRBV7-8 and TRBJ1-5, reads GAGVSQSPRYKVAKRGQDVALRCDPISGHVSLFWYQQALGQGPEFLTYFQNEAQLDKSGLPSDRFFAERPEGSVSTLKIQRTQQEDSAVYLCASSLDSLSNQPQHFGDGTRLSIL.

This clone was seen a few times. V is TRBV29-1 and J is TRBJ1-1; no definite D call. V gave up 6 bases and J gave up 1 base, with 18 bases separating them. The CDR3 consists of 15 residues. The germline gives CDR1 SQVTM, CDR2 ANQGSEA. CDR3 loop: CSVGRVASGNTEAFF. The CDR3 DNA follows: TGCAGCGTGGGCCGTGTGGCGTCTGGGAACACTGAAGCTTTCTTT.

V gene TRBV15 combines with J gene TRBJ1-6; 10 positions agree with TRBD1. After removal of 1 base from V and 9 bases from J, the junction contained 3 bases not matched to a gene. The CDR3 covers 15 residues. Germline loops: CDR1 LNHNV, CDR2 YYDKDF (reference sequence). As DNA, the CDR3 is TGTGCCACCAGCAGAGCGACAGGGGGCGGTTCACCCCTCCACTTT. It translates to CATSRATGGGSPLHF.

The rearrangement uses TRBV7-8 and TRBJ1-3; TRBD1 matches 8 bases. The V gene's germline CDR1 is SGHVS and CDR2 FQNEAQ. This CDR3 comprises 16 residues. The junction had 7 bases not matched to a gene; V was cut back by 4 bases and J by 2 bases. The DNA for the CDR3 is TGTGCCAGCAGCTCCCTCCCGACAGGGGCTGGAAACACCATATATTTT. This translates into CASSSLPTGAGNTIYF.

The chain links TRBV9 to TRBJ2-7; perhaps TRBD1 as D (6 bases). Trimming removed 0 bases from V and 3 bases from J, with 7 bases in between. The CDR3 covers 13 residues. Germline V gene lookup returns CDR1 SGDLS and CDR2 YYNGEE. CDR3 region: CASSVEQGYEQYF. The CDR3 nucleotides read TGTGCCAGCAGCGTAGAACAGGGCTACGAGCAGTACTTC.

The rearrangement uses TRBV28 and TRBJ1-2; D is perhaps TRBD1 (6 bases). This CDR3 region has 13 residues. Deletions cut 6 bases from V and 5 bases from J, with 13 bases between. Per germline, CDR1 MDHEN and CDR2 SYDVKM. The CDR3 DNA reads TGTGCCAGCAGCTCCGGGACACCGTATGGCTACACCTTC. The encoded protein is CASSSGTPYGYTF.

The genes are TRBV5-6 and TRBJ1-6; 8 nucleotides match TRBD1. Germline CDR1 SGHDT, CDR2 YYEEEE. Trimming cost V 1 base and J 7 bases; bases outside gene matches: 1. CDR3 length: 14 amino acids. The CDR3 region is CASSLQGANSPLHF. In DNA form, the CDR3 reads TGTGCCAGCAGCTTGCAGGGGGCGAATTCACCCCTCCACTTT. Supplemented by reference TRBV5-6 and TRBJ1-6, the full variable domain reads DAGVTQSPTHLIKTRGQQVTLRCSPKSGHDTVSWYQQALGQGPQFIFQYYEEEERQRGNFPDRFSGHQFPNYSSELNVNALLLGDSALYLCASSLQGANSPLHFGNGTRLTVT.

DNA of the CDR3: TGTGCCAGCAGCTTAGCGGCTGGCGGGGAGCTGTTTTTT. It yields the protein CASSLAAGGELFF. The V gene is TRBV7-3, the J gene TRBJ2-2; D is unresolved. The CDR3 length is 13 residues. Trimming removed 2 bases from V and 7 bases from J, with 8 bases in between. Germline V CDR1 and CDR2: SGHTA, FQGTGA.

The chain is built from TRBV5-6 and TRBJ2-5; 9 bases fit TRBD1. The DNA end is a closer match to TRBJ2-7, so the J assignment may be wrong. CDR3 length: 14 residues. Germline V gene lookup returns CDR1 SGHDT and CDR2 YYEEEE. Here the CDR3 reads CASRRQGEAYEQYF. DNA of the CDR3: TGTGCCAGCAGGCGACAGGGGGAGGCCTACGAGCAGTACTTC.

V usage is TRBV28 and J usage is TRBJ2-2, with a weak D call TRBD2 (6 bases). The CDR3 length is 16 residues. Germline V lookup: CDR1 MDHEN, CDR2 SYDVKM. V shed 3 bases and J shed 6 bases, with 17 bases lying between them. The CDR3 is CASSFLTSTSSGELFF. As DNA, the CDR3 is TGTGCCAGCAGTTTCTTGACTAGTACTTCCTCCGGGGAGCTGTTTTTT.